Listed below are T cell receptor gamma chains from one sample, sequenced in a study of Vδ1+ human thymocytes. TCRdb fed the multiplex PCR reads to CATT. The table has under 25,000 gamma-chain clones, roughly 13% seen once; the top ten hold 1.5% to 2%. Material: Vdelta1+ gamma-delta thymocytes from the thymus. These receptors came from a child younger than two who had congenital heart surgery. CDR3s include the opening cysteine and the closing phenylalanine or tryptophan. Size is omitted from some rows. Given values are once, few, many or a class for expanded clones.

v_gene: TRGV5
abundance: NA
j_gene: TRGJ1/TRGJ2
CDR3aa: CATWDASGRYYKKLF
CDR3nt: TGTGCCACCTGGGACGCATCAGGTCGATATTATAAGAAACTCTTT

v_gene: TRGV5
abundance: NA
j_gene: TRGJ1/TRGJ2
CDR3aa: CATWDRPGRSYKKLF
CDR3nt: TGTGCCACCTGGGACAGGCCCGGTCGGAGTTATAAGAAACTCTTT

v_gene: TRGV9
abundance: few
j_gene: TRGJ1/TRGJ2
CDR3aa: CALWEKEKLF
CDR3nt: TGTGCCTTGTGGGAGAAAGAGAAACTCTTT

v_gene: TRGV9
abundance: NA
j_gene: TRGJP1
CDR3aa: CALWGDTGWFKIF
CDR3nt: TGTGCCTTGTGGGGCGACACTGGTTGGTTCAAGATATTT

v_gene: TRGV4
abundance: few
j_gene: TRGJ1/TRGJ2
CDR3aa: CATWNGALEKKLF
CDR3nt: TGTGCCACCTGGAATGGCGCCTTAGAGAAGAAACTCTTT

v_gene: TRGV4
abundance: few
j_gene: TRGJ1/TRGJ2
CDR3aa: CATWNGSPHKYYKKLF
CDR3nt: TGTGCCACCTGGAATGGGTCCCCCCACAAATATTATAAGAAACTCTTT

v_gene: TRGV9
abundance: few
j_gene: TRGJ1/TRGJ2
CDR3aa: CALWEAHVSYYKKLF
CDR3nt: TGTGCCTTGTGGGAGGCCCACGTATCTTATTATAAGAAACTCTTT

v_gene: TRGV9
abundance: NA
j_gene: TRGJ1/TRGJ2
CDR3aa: CALWEKWEKLF
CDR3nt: TGTGCCTTGTGGGAGAAATGGGAGAAACTCTTT

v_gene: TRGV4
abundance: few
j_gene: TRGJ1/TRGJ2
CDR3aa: CATWNRRYKKLF
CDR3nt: TGTGCCACCTGGAATAGGCGTTATAAGAAACTCTTT

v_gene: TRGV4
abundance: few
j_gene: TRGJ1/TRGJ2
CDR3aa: CATWDGLGFYKKLF
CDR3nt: TGTGCCACCTGGGATGGTTTAGGATTTTATAAGAAACTCTTT

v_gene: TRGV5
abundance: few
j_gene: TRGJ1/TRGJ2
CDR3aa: CATWDAEDYKKLF
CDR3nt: TGTGCCACCTGGGACGCGGAAGATTATAAGAAACTCTTT

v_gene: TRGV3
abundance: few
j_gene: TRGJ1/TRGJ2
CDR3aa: CATWGSPQGLYYKKLF
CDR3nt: TGTGCCACCTGGGGCAGCCCTCAAGGCCTTTATTATAAGAAACTCTTT

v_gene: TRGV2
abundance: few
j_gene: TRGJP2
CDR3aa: CATWDGRTSSDWIKTF
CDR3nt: TGTGCCACCTGGGACGGGCGAACCAGTAGTGATTGGATCAAGACGTTT

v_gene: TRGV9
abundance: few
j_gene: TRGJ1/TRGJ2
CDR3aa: CALWEPPRKKLF
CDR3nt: TGTGCCTTGTGGGAGCCACCTAGAAAGAAACTCTTT

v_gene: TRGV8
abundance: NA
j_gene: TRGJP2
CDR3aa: CATWDWGSDWIKTF
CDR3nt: TGTGCCACCTGGGATTGGGGAAGTGATTGGATCAAGACGTTT

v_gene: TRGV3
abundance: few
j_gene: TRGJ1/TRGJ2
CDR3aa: CATWDRHRYYKKLF
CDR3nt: TGTGCCACCTGGGACAGACACCGATATTATAAGAAACTCTTT

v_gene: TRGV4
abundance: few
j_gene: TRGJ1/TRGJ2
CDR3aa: CATWDGPCPTGKLF
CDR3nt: TGTGCCACCTGGGATGGGCCATGTCCGACGGGCAAACTCTTT

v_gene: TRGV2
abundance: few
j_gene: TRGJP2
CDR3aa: CATWDGWIKTF
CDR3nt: TGTGCCACCTGGGACGGGTGGATCAAGACGTTT

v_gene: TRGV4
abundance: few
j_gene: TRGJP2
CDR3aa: CATWNGPARRDWIKTF
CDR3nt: TGTGCCACCTGGAATGGGCCTGCTAGGCGTGATTGGATCAAGACGTTT

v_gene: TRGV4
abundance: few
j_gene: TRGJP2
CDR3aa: CATWIRSDWIKTF
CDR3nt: TGTGCCACCTGGATACGTAGTGATTGGATCAAGACGTTT

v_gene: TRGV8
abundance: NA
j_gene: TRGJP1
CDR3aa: CATWDRRDYTTGWLKIF
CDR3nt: TGTGCCACCTGGGACCGCAGGGACTATACCACTGGTTGGCTCAAGATATTT

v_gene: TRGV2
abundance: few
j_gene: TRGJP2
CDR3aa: CATWDGPGGDWIKTF
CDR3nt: TGTGCCACCTGGGACGGGCCTGGAGGTGATTGGATCAAGACGTTT

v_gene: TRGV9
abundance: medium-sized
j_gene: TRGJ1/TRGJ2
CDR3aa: CALWEFYYKKLF
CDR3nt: TGTGCCTTGTGGGAGTTTTATTATAAGAAACTCTTT

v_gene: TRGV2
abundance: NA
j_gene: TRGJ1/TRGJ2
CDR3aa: CATWDASNYYKKLF
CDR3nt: TGTGCCACCTGGGACGCATCGAATTATTATAAGAAACTCTTT

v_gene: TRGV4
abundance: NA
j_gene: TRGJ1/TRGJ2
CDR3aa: CATWIPLKKLF
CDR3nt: TGTGCCACCTGGATCCCCCTTAAGAAACTCTTT

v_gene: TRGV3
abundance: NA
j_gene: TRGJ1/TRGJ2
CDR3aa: CATWDRGDYYKILF
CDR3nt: TGTGCCACCTGGGACAGAGGGGATTATTATAAGATTCTCTTT

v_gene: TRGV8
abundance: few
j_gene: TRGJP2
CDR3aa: CATWDPRDWIKTF
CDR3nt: TGTGCCACCTGGGATCCACGTGATTGGATCAAGACGTTT

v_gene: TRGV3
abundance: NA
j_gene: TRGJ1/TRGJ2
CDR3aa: CATWDRGDYYKKLF
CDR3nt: TGTGCCACCTGGGACAGAGGGGATTATTATAAGAAACTCTTT

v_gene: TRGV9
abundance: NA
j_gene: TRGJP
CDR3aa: CALELGKKIKVF
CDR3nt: TGTGCCTTGGAATTGGGCAAAAAAATCAAGGTATTT

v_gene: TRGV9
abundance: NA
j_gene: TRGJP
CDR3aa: CALWKGELGKKIKVF
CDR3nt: TGTGCCTTGTGGAAGGGGGAGTTGGGCAAAAAAATCAAGGTATTT

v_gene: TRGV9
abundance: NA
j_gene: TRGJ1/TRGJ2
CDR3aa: CALWEGGGYYKKLF
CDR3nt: TGTGCCTTGTGGGAGGGTGGGGGATATTATAAGAAACTCTTT

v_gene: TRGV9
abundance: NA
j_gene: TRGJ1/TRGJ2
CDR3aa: CALWEVVGYYKKLF
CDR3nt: TGTGCCTTGTGGGAGGTGGTAGGTTATTATAAGAAACTCTTT

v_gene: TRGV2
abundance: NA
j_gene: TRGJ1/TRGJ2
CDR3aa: CATWDGRLGYKKLF
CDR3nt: TGTGCCACCTGGGACGGGCGTCTTGGATATAAGAAACTCTTT

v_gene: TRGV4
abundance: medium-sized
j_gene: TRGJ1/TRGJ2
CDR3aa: CATWDDKKLF
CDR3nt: TGTGCCACCTGGGATGATAAGAAACTCTTT

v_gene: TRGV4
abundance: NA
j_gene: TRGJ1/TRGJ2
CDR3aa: CATWNVFGWYKKLF
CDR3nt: TGTGCCACCTGGAATGTATTCGGATGGTATAAGAAACTCTTT

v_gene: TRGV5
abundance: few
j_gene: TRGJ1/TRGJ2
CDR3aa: CATWDRLNDSYKKLF
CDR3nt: TGTGCCACCTGGGACAGGCTTAATGATTCTTATAAGAAACTCTTT

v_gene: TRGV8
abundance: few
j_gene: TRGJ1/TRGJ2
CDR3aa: CATWDWDYKKLF
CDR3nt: TGTGCCACCTGGGACTGGGACTATAAGAAACTCTTT